This TCR beta chain was captured in a study of blood T cell repertoires in COVID-19. The overall study: Samples taken during acute and convalescent COVID-19 were collected in the United States, Italy and Spain.

The protocol was immunoSEQ multiplex PCR, while the TCRdb copy is restricted to in-frame clones and leaves out a portion. Of some 190,000 clones listed, about 85% are singletons. Germline values: CDR1 SGDLS, CDR2 YYNGEE. The V and J ends lost 0 bases and 7 bases, in that order; junction bases with no gene match: 8. This CDR3 is built from 16 residues. This clonotype originated in a human donor in a cohort sampled during active COVID-19. The chain employs TRBV9 and TRBJ2-2; 8 nucleotides agree with TRBD2. The specimen sequenced was peripheral blood. DNA for the CDR3: TGTGCCAGCAGCGTAGACTTGAGCGGGGGATACGGGGAGCTGTTTTTT. Translation gives CASSVDLSGGYGELFF.